This passage covers 32 T cell receptor beta chains from one sample sequenced in a study of blood T cell repertoires in COVID-19. Assay: immunoSEQ multiplex PCR; the TCRdb copy retains only in-frame clones and omits some. The sample has about 59,000 clones; roughly 84% are singletons. The source material was peripheral blood. These receptors came from an elderly man in a cohort sampled during active COVID-19.

This chain links TRBV4-3 with TRBJ1-3, with D uncertain. V was shortened by 0 bases and J by 0 bases, with 12 bases between the two germline ends. The CDR3 covers 17 residues. Per germline, CDR1 LGHNA and CDR2 YSLEER. This CDR3 reads CASSQDRGFISGNTIYF. The CDR3 bases are TGCGCCAGCAGCCAAGACCGAGGGTTTATCTCTGGAAACACCATATATTTT.

The CDR3 loop reads CAITQRTGTTDTQYF. CDR3 DNA: TGTGCCATCACGCAACGGACAGGGACTACCGATACGCAGTATTTT. V gene TRBV10-3 combines with J gene TRBJ2-3, with D possibly TRBD1 on 8 matching bases. Germline V CDR1 and CDR2: ENHRY, SYGVKD. V dropped 7 bases and J dropped 6 bases, with 20 bases sitting between them. The CDR3 spans 15 residues.

The chain employs TRBV10-3 and TRBJ2-1; 10 bases align to TRBD2. Unmatched junction bases numbered 13, after V lost 4 bases and J lost 1 base. Germline V gene data show CDR1 as ENHRY and CDR2 as SYGVKD. This CDR3 is built from 19 residues. The chain's CDR3 is CAISGKREGEQSSYNEQFF. The CDR3 coding sequence is TGTGCCATCAGTGGGAAGCGGGAGGGCGAGCAGAGTTCCTACAATGAGCAGTTCTTC.

The rearrangement uses TRBV5-1 and TRBJ1-2; D is undetermined. Trimming removed 4 bases at V and 4 bases at J, with 11 bases between. CDR1 and CDR2 from the germline V gene are SGHRS and YFSETQ. This CDR3 contains 13 residues. The CDR3 protein is CASSPRESYGYTF. The CDR3 region has the DNA TGCGCCAGCAGCCCGAGGGAGAGCTATGGCTACACCTTC. Together with reference TRBV5-1 and TRBJ1-2, the CDR3 gives the full variable domain: KAGVTQTPRYLIKTRGQQVTLSCSPISGHRSVSWYQQTPGQGLQFLFEYFSETQRNKGNFPGRFSGRQFSNSRSEMNVSTLELGDSALYLCASSPRESYGYTFGSGTRLTVV.

J is TRBJ2-3 and V is TRBV30, with 10 bases identical to TRBD1. CDR1 GTSNPN and CDR2 SVGIG come from the germline V gene (reference sequence). The CDR3 extends over 17 amino acids. The V and J ends lost 8 bases and 6 bases, in that order; junction bases with no gene match: 20. CDR3 sequence reads: CAVGQGNVAFGGDTQYF. The CDR3, as DNA: TGTGCCGTGGGACAGGGGAATGTAGCCTTCGGGGGGGATACGCAGTATTTT. Drawing the rest from reference TRBV30 and TRBJ2-3, the complete variable domain is SQTIHQWPATLVQPVGSPLSLECTVEGTSNPNLYWYRQAAGRGLQLLFYSVGIGQISSEVPQNLSASRPQDRQFILSSKKLLLSDSGFYLCAVGQGNVAFGGDTQYFGPGTRLTVL.

The chain links TRBV3-1 (or the pseudogene TRBV3-2) to TRBJ1-6, with 9 nucleotides matching TRBD1. Losses at the gene ends were 4 bases for V and 8 bases for J; bases not matched to a gene: 6. CDR3 length: 15 amino acids. Germline CDR1 is LGHDT and CDR2 is YNNKEL (reference sequence). The CDR3 DNA reads as TGTGCCAGCAGCCCCTCGACAGGGGGGGATTCACCCCTCCACTTT. Protein: CASSPSTGGDSPLHF.

J is TRBJ1-2 and V is TRBV11-2, with TRBD1 identical over 8 bases. Trimming at V came to 4 bases and at J to 8 bases, leaving 3 bases not matched to a gene. Germline assignment: CDR1 SGHAT and CDR2 FQNNGV. The CDR3 extends over 12 amino acids. CDR3 in DNA: TGTGCCAGCAGCTACCAGGGGGCCGGCTACACCTTC. Its translation: CASSYQGAGYTF. Drawing the rest from reference TRBV11-2 and TRBJ1-2, the complete variable domain is EAGVAQSPRYKIIEKRQSVAFWCNPISGHATLYWYQQILGQGPKLLIQFQNNGVVDDSQLPKDRFSAERLKGVDSTLKIQPAKLEDSAVYLCASSYQGAGYTFGSGTRLTVV.

This clone was counted once. DNA of the CDR3: TGCAGTGCTAGTGAGTCAGGGGTGCGGTATGGCTACACCTTC. Encoded protein: CSASESGVRYGYTF. This sequence joins TRBV20-1 and TRBJ1-2; the D gene is possibly TRBD1 (6 bases). CDR1 and CDR2 (germline): DFQATT, SNEGSKA (reference sequence). The CDR3 has 14 residues. The germline V and J ends were trimmed by 3 bases and 5 bases, with 16 bases remaining between them.

The chain joins TRBV29-1 to TRBJ1-2; TRBD1 matches 7 bases. The J segment lost 0 bases and the V segment lost 1 base, leaving 5 bases of the junction unmatched. In germline, CDR1 is SQVTM, CDR2 ANQGSEA. CDR3 size: 15 residues. The CDR3 DNA reads TGCAGCGTTGAAGGGCCCGGGACAGCTAACTATGGCTACACCTTC. It specifies CSVEGPGTANYGYTF.

The chain employs TRBV6-1 and TRBJ1-2; 10 positions agree with TRBD1. The CDR3 is 17 residues long. Germline V lookup: CDR1 MNHNS, CDR2 SASEGT. The ends lost 2 bases at V and 8 bases at J; junction bases unmatched: 14. The DNA for the CDR3 is TGTGCCAGCAGTGAATCTGATCGGGACAGGGGTTATTTCGGCTACACCTTC. This sequence encodes CASSESDRDRGYFGYTF.

The V and J genes are TRBV4-3 and TRBJ2-5; 14 bases agree with TRBD2. The V gene end was trimmed by 1 base and the J gene end by 6 bases; junction bases not matched to a gene: 4. Germline CDR1 and CDR2: LGHNA and YSLEER. The CDR3 runs to 16 residues. The CDR3: CASSQGTSGGSKTQYF. The DNA of the CDR3 is TGCGCCAGCAGCCAAGGGACTAGCGGGGGGTCGAAGACCCAGTACTTC.

CDR3: CASSRGTLRYTDTQYF. The CDR3 DNA sequence: TGTGCCAGCAGTCGCGGGACCCTCAGATACACAGATACGCAGTATTTT. The chain recombines TRBV7-8 with TRBJ2-3; D is possibly TRBD2 (6 bases). The CDR3 extends over 16 amino acids. From germline, CDR1 is SGHVS and CDR2 FQNEAQ. V lost 6 bases, J lost 2 bases, and 18 bases lay in between.

V usage is TRBV7-9 and J usage is TRBJ2-2; 11 bases are a match to TRBD1. Germline V lookup: CDR1 SEHNR, CDR2 FQNEAQ (reference sequence). V was pared by 5 bases and J by 2 bases, with 4 bases of the junction left unmatched. The CDR3 totals 16 residues. CDR3 sequence: CASSQGTGGNTGELFF. The CDR3 coding sequence is TGTGCCAGCAGCCAAGGGACAGGGGGAAACACCGGGGAGCTGTTTTTT.

The V call is TRBV2, the J call TRBJ2-3; 10 bases fit TRBD2. This CDR3 contains 17 residues. Germline lookup yields CDR1 SNHLY and CDR2 FYNNEI. V shed 2 bases, J shed 4 bases, and the junction held 9 bases outside the gene matches. The CDR3 region is CASSEPRWLAGADTQYF. The DNA of the CDR3 is TGTGCCAGCAGTGAACCCCGGTGGCTAGCGGGGGCAGATACGCAGTATTTT.

This clone has a handful of counts. The gene calls are TRBV29-1 and TRBJ2-1, with D tentatively TRBD1 (6 bases). Germline V gene lookup returns CDR1 SQVTM and CDR2 ANQGSEA. CDR3 length: 15 amino acids. V gave up 0 bases and J gave up 3 bases, with 12 bases separating them. CDR3 coding DNA: TGCAGCGTTGAAGATACCGGGACACACTACAATGAGCAGTTCTTC. This gives the protein CSVEDTGTHYNEQFF.

J is TRBJ2-1 and V is TRBV19; 8 bases fit TRBD2. CDR3 size: 14 residues. From germline, CDR1 is LNHDA and CDR2 SQIVND (reference sequence). The J segment lost 4 bases and the V segment lost 4 bases, leaving 3 bases of the junction unmatched. The chain's CDR3 is CASSTGGDYNEQFF. Written as DNA, the CDR3 is TGTGCCAGTAGTACCGGGGGGGATTACAATGAGCAGTTCTTC.

This chain uses TRBV30 with TRBJ2-5; tentatively, D is TRBD2 (6 bases). Trimming took off 2 bases at V and 1 base at J, with 8 bases between the two ends. CDR1 is GTSNPN and CDR2 is SVGIG in the germline V gene (reference sequence). The CDR3 runs to 13 residues. CDR3 in amino acids: CAWSPTSQETQYF. The DNA for the CDR3 is TGTGCCTGGAGTCCGACTAGCCAAGAGACCCAGTACTTC. The full variable domain, its missing parts supplied by reference TRBV30 and TRBJ2-5, is SQTIHQWPATLVQPVGSPLSLECTVEGTSNPNLYWYRQAAGRGLQLLFYSVGIGQISSEVPQNLSASRPQDRQFILSSKKLLLSDSGFYLCAWSPTSQETQYFGPGTRLLVL.

This chain uses TRBV7-9 with TRBJ2-2; tentatively, D is TRBD2 (6 bases). Germline CDR1 SEHNR, CDR2 FQNEAQ (reference sequence). The CDR3 contains 13 residues. V shed 1 base and J shed 7 bases, with 7 bases lying between them. The CDR3 protein is CASSLGEVGELFF. CDR3 nucleotide sequence: TGTGCCAGCAGCTTAGGGGAGGTCGGGGAGCTGTTTTTT.

The gene calls are TRBV6-2 or TRBV6-3 and TRBJ2-1; 9 nucleotides match TRBD2. The CDR3 consists of 16 residues. Trimming at V came to 3 bases and at J to 11 bases, leaving 14 bases not matched to a gene. The germline gives CDR1 MNHEY, CDR2 SVGEGT. The CDR3 protein is CASSYAGSGGTGKQFF. The CDR3 bases are TGTGCCAGCAGTTATGCGGGGAGCGGGGGGACCGGGAAGCAGTTCTTC.

The chain links TRBV30 to TRBJ1-6; 7 nucleotides line up with TRBD1. The germline V gene encodes CDR1 GTSNPN and CDR2 SVGIG (reference sequence). J lost 9 bases, V lost 2 bases, and 7 bases had no gene match. CDR3 length: 14 amino acids. The CDR3 reads CAWSLGTASSPLHF. In nucleotides, the CDR3 is TGTGCCTGGAGTCTTGGGACAGCTAGTTCACCCCTCCACTTT.

The chain recombines TRBV11-2 with TRBJ2-7, with 10 bases aligning to TRBD2. Germline CDR1 is SGHAT and CDR2 is FQNNGV. J was trimmed by 7 bases and V by 5 bases; bases with no gene match: 11. The CDR3 extends over 15 amino acids. CDR3 protein: CASSDQLLAGMEQYF. As DNA, the CDR3 is TGTGCCAGCAGCGACCAGTTACTAGCGGGAATGGAGCAGTACTTC.

The chain carries TRBV6-6 and TRBJ1-5, with a weak D call TRBD1 (5 bases). CDR3 size: 14 residues. Trimming cost V 7 bases and J 0 bases, with 10 bases left between them. The germline V gene has CDR1 MNHNY and CDR2 SVGAGI (reference sequence). The CDR3 reads CASIPDSSNQPQHF. CDR3 DNA sequence: TGTGCCAGCATTCCCGACAGTAGCAATCAGCCCCAGCATTTT.

This chain joins TRBV27 and TRBJ1-2, with 7 bases matching TRBD1. CDR1 and CDR2 from the germline V gene are MNHEY and SMNVEV (reference sequence). V lost 5 bases to trimming and J lost 3 bases; unmatched junction nucleotides: 6. This CDR3 comprises 14 residues. CDR3 in amino acids: CASSHRQGDYGYTF. Here the CDR3 DNA reads TGTGCCAGCAGTCACCGACAGGGAGACTATGGCTACACCTTC.

This clone was seen just once. The genes are TRBV7-2 and TRBJ2-3; TRBD1 matches 7 bases. Germline V CDR1 and CDR2: SGHTA, FQGNSA. V was clipped by 5 bases and J by 4 bases; unmatched bases: 6. This CDR3 contains 14 residues. The CDR3 is CASSPDGTADTQYF. The CDR3 nucleotides read TGTGCCAGCAGCCCAGATGGGACAGCAGATACGCAGTATTTT.

The table lists this clone with a count of one. The chain is built from TRBV5-1 and TRBJ2-7; maybe TRBD2 (6 bases). Between the trimmed V and J ends, which lost 4 bases and 2 bases, there was a span of 10 bases. There are 13 residues in the CDR3. CDR1 is SGHRS and CDR2 is YFSETQ in the germline V gene. In DNA form, the CDR3 reads TGCGCCAGCAGCCTGGGGACTCCCTACGAGCAGTACTTC. This encodes CASSLGTPYEQYF.

The gene calls are TRBV4-1 and TRBJ1-1; D is possibly TRBD1 (5 bases). V was shortened by 1 base and J by 0 bases, with 12 bases between the two germline ends. This CDR3 contains 16 residues. Germline assignment: CDR1 MGHRA and CDR2 YSYEKL. The CDR3 reads CASSQGDRTMNTEAFF. The CDR3 nucleotides read TGCGCCAGCAGCCAAGGTGACAGAACTATGAACACTGAAGCTTTCTTT.

The chain couples TRBV20-1 to TRBJ2-1; 8 positions match TRBD2. CDR3 length equals 11 residues. The ends lost 8 bases at V and 6 bases at J; junction bases unmatched: 3. Germline values: CDR1 DFQATT, CDR2 SNEGSKA (reference sequence). CDR3 sequence reads: CSRGGGNEQFF. CDR3 DNA: TGCAGTCGGGGGGGCGGCAATGAGCAGTTCTTC.

The table lists this clone with a count of one. The chain combines TRBV7-6 with TRBJ2-3; TRBD1 is a possible D gene (5 bases). The CDR3 sequence is 15 residues long. Germline V lookup: CDR1 SGHVS, CDR2 FNYEAQ. V was clipped by 1 base and J by 1 base, with 9 bases between them. Here the CDR3 DNA reads TGTGCCAGCAGCTTAGAGGGGCGGCGCACAGATACGCAGTATTTT. Translation gives CASSLEGRRTDTQYF.

This clone showed up just once. Here the CDR3 reads CASSLLAGGAGDTQYF. The CDR3, as DNA: TGTGCCAGCAGTTTACTGGCAGGGGGCGCGGGAGATACGCAGTATTTT. This chain joins TRBV27 and TRBJ2-3; 8 bases are a match to TRBD1. CDR3 length equals 16 residues. CDR1 and CDR2 (germline): MNHEY, SMNVEV (reference sequence). Trimming at V came to 2 bases and at J to 5 bases, leaving 9 bases not matched to a gene.

This chain links TRBV5-4 with TRBJ1-4, with TRBD1 matching 8 bases. The CDR3 consists of 17 residues. V lost 4 bases to trimming and J lost 3 bases; unmatched junction nucleotides: 11. Germline CDR1 is SGHNT and CDR2 is YYREEE (reference sequence). CDR3: CASSPGGAGGSNEKLFF. CDR3 DNA: TGTGCCAGCAGCCCCGGCGGGGCAGGGGGCTCTAATGAAAAACTGTTTTTT.

V and J are TRBV18 and TRBJ1-3, with D perhaps TRBD1 (5 bases). Germline values: CDR1 KGHSH, CDR2 LQKENI. This CDR3 region has 17 residues. Trimming shortened V by 2 bases and J by 0 bases, and 14 bases separated the two germline ends. For the CDR3, the DNA is TGTGCCAGCTCACCAAATGGAGGGGATAGCTCTGGAAACACCATATATTTT. Protein product: CASSPNGGDSSGNTIYF.

CDR3 coding DNA: TGCAGTGCTCCGACCCGGGGGTGGGCTTTCTTT. Protein: CSAPTRGWAFF. The chain couples TRBV20-1 to TRBJ1-1, with D possibly TRBD1 on 5 matching bases. V was pared by 5 bases and J by 11 bases, with 15 bases between. The CDR3 extends over 11 amino acids. Germline V gives CDR1 DFQATT, CDR2 SNEGSKA (reference sequence).